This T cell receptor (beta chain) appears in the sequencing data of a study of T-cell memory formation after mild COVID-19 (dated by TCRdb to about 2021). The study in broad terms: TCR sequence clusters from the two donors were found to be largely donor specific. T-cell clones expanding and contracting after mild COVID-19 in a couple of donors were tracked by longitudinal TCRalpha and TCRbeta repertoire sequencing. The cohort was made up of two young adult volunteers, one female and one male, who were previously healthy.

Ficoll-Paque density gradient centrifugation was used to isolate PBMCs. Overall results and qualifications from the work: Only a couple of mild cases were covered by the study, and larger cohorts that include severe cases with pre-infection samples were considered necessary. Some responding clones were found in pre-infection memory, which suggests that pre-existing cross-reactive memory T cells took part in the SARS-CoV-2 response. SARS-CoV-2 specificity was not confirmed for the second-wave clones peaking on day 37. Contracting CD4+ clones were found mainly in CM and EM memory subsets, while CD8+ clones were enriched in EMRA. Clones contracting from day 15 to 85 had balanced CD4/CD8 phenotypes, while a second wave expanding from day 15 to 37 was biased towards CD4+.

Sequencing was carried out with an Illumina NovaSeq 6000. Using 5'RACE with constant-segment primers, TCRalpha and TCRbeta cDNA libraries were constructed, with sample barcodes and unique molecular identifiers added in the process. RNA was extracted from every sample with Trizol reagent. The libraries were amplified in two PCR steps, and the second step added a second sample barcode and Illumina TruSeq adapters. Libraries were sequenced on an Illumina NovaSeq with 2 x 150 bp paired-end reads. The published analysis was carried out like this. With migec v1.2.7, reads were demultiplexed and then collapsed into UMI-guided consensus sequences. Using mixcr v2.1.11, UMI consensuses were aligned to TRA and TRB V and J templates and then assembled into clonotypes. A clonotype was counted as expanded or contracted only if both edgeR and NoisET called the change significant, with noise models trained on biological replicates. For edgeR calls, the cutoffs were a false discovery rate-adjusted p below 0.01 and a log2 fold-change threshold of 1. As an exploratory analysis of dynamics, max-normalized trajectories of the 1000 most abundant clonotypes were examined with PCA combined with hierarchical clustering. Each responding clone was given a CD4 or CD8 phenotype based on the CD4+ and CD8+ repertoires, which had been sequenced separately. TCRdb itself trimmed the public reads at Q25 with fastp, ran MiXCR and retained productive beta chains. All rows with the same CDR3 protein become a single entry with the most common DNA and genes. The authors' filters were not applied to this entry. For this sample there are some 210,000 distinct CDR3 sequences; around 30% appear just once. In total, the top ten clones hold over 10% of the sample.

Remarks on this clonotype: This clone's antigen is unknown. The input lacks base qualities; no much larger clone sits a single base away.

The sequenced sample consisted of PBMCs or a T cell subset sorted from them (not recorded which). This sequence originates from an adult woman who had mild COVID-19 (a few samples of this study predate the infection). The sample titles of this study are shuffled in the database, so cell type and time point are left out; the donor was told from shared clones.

The sequence in DNA is TGTGCCAGCAGCAAAGCGCTTTCTAGTGTTGCATCCTACAATGAGCAGTTCTTC. This is translated as CASSKALSSVASYNEQFF. The chain couples TRBV21-1 to TRBJ2-1; TRBD2, the table's D call, was not compared with the DNA. TRBV21-1 is a pseudogene segment. The CDR3 sequence holds 18 residues, the cysteine and phenylalanine included. Just CDR3 DNA is preserved here, 54 bases in frame from base 1.